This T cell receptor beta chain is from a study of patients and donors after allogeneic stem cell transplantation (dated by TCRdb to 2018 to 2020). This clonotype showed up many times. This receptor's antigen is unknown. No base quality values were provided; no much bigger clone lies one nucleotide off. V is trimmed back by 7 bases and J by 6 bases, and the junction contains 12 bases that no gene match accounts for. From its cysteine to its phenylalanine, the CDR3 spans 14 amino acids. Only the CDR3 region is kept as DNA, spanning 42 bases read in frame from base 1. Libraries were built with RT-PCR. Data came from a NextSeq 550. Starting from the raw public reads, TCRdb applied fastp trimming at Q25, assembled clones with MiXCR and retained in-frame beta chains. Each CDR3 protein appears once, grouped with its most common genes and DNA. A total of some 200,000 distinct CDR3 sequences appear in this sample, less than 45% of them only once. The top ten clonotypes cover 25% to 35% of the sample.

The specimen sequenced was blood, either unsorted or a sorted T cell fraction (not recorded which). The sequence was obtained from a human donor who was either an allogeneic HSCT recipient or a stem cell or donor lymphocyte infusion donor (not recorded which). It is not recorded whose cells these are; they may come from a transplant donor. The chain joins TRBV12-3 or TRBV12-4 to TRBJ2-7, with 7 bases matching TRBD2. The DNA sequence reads TGTGCCAGCAACCCCAGCGGGAAGGGAGGCGAGCAGTACTTC. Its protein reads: CASNPSGKGGEQYF.